There are a few counts of the clone carrying this T cell receptor (beta chain). The target antigen is unknown. The sample belongs to a study of identifying expanded T cells in peripheral blood. Study results and limitations: Differentially abundant clones: around 1.2 between replicates, 15 to 17 at two to three weeks, over 18 at four. Clone count variance between roughly 2-week samples rose with total template count.

From germline, CDR1 is SEHNR and CDR2 FQNEAQ (reference sequence). This CDR3 comprises 15 residues. V gave up 3 bases and J gave up 9 bases, with 21 bases separating them. No infections or other immune events were documented during collection. Profiled with immunoSEQ multiplex PCR; TCRdb holds only in-frame clones, not every one. The table records approximately 100,000 clones, around nine tenths of them present only once. Source material: blood. The chain uses TRBV7-9 and TRBJ2-7, with D unresolved. The receptor was isolated from a person aged 18 to 75 in good health. CDR3 DNA: TGTGCCAGCAGCTTTTTAGACCGACGTCTCATAGGGCAGTACTTC. Translated, it gives CASSFLDRRLIGQYF.